Reported below is one TCR beta chain. In the original workflow: Quantification of nucleated cells was approximated via reference gene primer amplification. Produced via immunoSEQ multiplex PCR; TCRdb's table is partial and in-frame only. D and trimming were read from the DNA, whereas the V and J calls and clone size are those reported in that table. The sample shows 85,000 to 100,000 clones, approximately 88% of them seen only once. Germline-derived CDR1 and CDR2 are MNHEY and SVGAGI. The V gene lost 5 bases and the J gene lost 0 bases, with 8 bases spanning the gap. The CDR3 length is 14 residues. The source of the sample is a study of blood T cell repertoires in COVID-19. Study context: From the United States, Italy and Spain came samples of acute and convalescent COVID-19. T cells, B-cell-depleted T cells, or PBMCs supplied cDNA or gDNA.

The sequence was collected from an older woman with acute or convalescent COVID-19. The sample consisted of peripheral blood. The rearrangement uses TRBV6-5 and TRBJ1-3; tentative D call: TRBD1 (5 bases). The CDR3 DNA sequence: TGTGCCAGCAGTCGACAGTTCTCTGGAAACACCATATATTTT. This codes for CASSRQFSGNTIYF.